The next 30 T cell receptor beta chains were all read from a single sample in a study of identical twins. TCRdb processed the 5' RACE reads anew with MiXCR; each CDR3 protein has one entry. The sample lists over 550,000 distinct CDR3 sequences; around 7.4% were seen once. These data were likewise used in another study, on yellow fever vaccine responses in identical twins.

The sequencing input was PBMCs. The receptors originated from a woman under 30 in good health.

The V gene is TRBV16, the J gene TRBJ2-7, with D uncertain. Looked up from germline, CDR1 is KGHSY and CDR2 is FQNENV. CDR3 length: 14 amino acids. Trimming cost V 4 bases and J 3 bases, with 13 bases left between them. The CDR3 reads CASSPSRMGYEQYF. In DNA, the CDR3 is TGTGCCAGCAGCCCAAGCAGGATGGGCTACGAGCAGTACTTC.

In this sample, this clonotype turned up many times. The chain couples TRBV20-1 to TRBJ2-1; tentatively, D is TRBD1 (5 bases). Germline CDR1 reads DFQATT; CDR2 reads SNEGSKA (reference sequence). The V gene lost 0 bases and the J gene lost 0 bases, with 24 bases spanning the gap. The CDR3 has 20 residues. In nucleotides, the CDR3 is TGCAGTGCTAGAGATGGCGGTGGGGCCTCACACTCGGGCTCCTACAATGAGCAGTTCTTC. It encodes CSARDGGGASHSGSYNEQFF.

The gene calls are TRBV29-1 and TRBJ2-1; possible D gene TRBD2, 6 bases. Germline assignment: CDR1 SQVTM and CDR2 ANQGSEA. The CDR3 is 13 residues long. The V and J ends lost 4 bases and 6 bases respectively, with 13 bases between them. The CDR3 DNA sequence: TGCAGCGTTGGTGCGGGGCCCTCCAATGAGCAGTTCTTC. It yields the protein CSVGAGPSNEQFF.

This clonotype was observed a handful of times. This rearrangement joins TRBV11-2 to TRBJ2-1; the D call may be TRBD1 or TRBD2 (5 bases each). Trimming removed 6 bases at V and 6 bases at J, with 18 bases between. The CDR3 totals 15 residues. The germline CDR1 and CDR2 sequences are SGHAT and FQNNGV. As DNA, the CDR3 is TGTGCCAGCAGTCCCTCCGGGACCTGGAGCAATGAGCAGTTCTTC. Protein: CASSPSGTWSNEQFF.

The sample holds many counts of this clonotype. In nucleotides, the CDR3 is TGCAGCGTTGTACTCTTGAATTTGGGCCGTACCACTGAAGCTTTCTTT. This sequence encodes CSVVLLNLGRTTEAFF. The chain employs TRBV29-1 and TRBJ1-1; D is ambiguous. Germline V gene sequence: CDR1 SQVTM, CDR2 ANQGSEA. Trimming shortened V by 4 bases and J by 4 bases, and 22 bases separated the two germline ends. There are 16 residues in the CDR3. The full variable domain, with the rest looked up from reference TRBV29-1 and TRBJ1-1, is SAVISQKPSRDICQRGTSLTIQCQVDSQVTMMFWYRQQPGQSLTLIATANQGSEATYESGFVIDKFPISRPNLTFSTLTVSNMSPEDSSIYLCSVVLLNLGRTTEAFFGQGTRLTVV.

This chain joins TRBV7-9 and TRBJ2-3; D is unresolved. This CDR3 has 12 amino acids. Germline CDR1 reads SEHNR; CDR2 reads FQNEAQ (reference sequence). Trimming stripped 1 base from V and 9 bases from J, with 8 bases between. CDR3 nucleotide sequence: TGTGCCAGCAGCTTAGAATTTGGGACGCAGTATTTT. Protein sequence: CASSLEFGTQYF.

This clonotype was counted ten times or more. V gene TRBV10-3 combines with J gene TRBJ2-3, with 13 nucleotides matching TRBD2. The CDR3 is 19 residues long. With 7 bases clipped from V and 6 bases from J, the junction kept 19 bases outside the gene matches. Germline V gene sequence: CDR1 ENHRY, CDR2 SYGVKD. The CDR3 is CAITRRGLAGDASSDTQYF. CDR3 coding DNA: TGTGCCATCACCCGACGAGGACTAGCGGGAGATGCAAGCAGTGATACGCAGTATTTT.

This clonotype has more than one count but fewer than ten. Compared with germline, one end of the junction differs, possibly owing to a read error. The chain recombines TRBV20-1 with TRBJ2-1; TRBD2 matches 8 bases. Germline-derived CDR1 and CDR2 are DFQATT and SNEGSKA (reference sequence). The CDR3 has 16 residues. The CDR3 DNA is TGCTGTGCTAGGACCGGAGACCGGGAGGGGATCAATGAGCAGTTCTTC. Residues: CCARTGDREGINEQFF.

This clonotype was detected a few times. V gene TRBV10-2 combines with J gene TRBJ2-5, with unresolved D. Trimming removed 4 bases from V and 5 bases from J, with 8 bases in between. CDR1 and CDR2 from the germline V gene are WSHSY and SAAADI. The CDR3 contains 12 residues. In DNA form, the CDR3 reads TGCGCCAGCAGTGGGAGAGGCGAGACCCAGTACTTC. Protein sequence: CASSGRGETQYF.

In this sample, this clonotype turned up a few times. The chain has TRBV2 and TRBJ1-6; 10 nucleotides agree with TRBD1. The germline gives CDR1 SNHLY, CDR2 FYNNEI. Germline trimming cut 5 bases from V and 5 bases from J; bases unmatched to any gene: 6. The CDR3 runs to 16 residues. CDR3 sequence: CASSIMTGGDNSPLHF. The CDR3 nucleotides read TGTGCCAGCAGTATAATGACAGGGGGCGATAATTCACCCCTCCACTTT.

The genes are TRBV4-1 and TRBJ2-5, with D maybe TRBD2 (6 bases). V dropped 2 bases and J dropped 3 bases, with 19 bases sitting between them. Germline V CDR1 and CDR2: MGHRA, YSYEKL. The CDR3 extends over 17 amino acids. The CDR3 DNA is TGCGCCAGCAGCCAATTTAGTTTCTTGGAGCGGGAAGAGACCCAGTACTTC. It yields the protein CASSQFSFLEREETQYF.

The chain joins TRBV5-1 to TRBJ2-1; 10 nucleotides align to TRBD1. V lost 2 bases, J lost 6 bases, and 5 bases stayed unmatched. The CDR3 consists of 15 residues. Germline V lookup: CDR1 SGHRS, CDR2 YFSETQ. CDR3 sequence reads: CASSFGGTGANEQFF. The CDR3 DNA reads as TGCGCCAGCAGCTTTGGCGGGACAGGGGCCAATGAGCAGTTCTTC. Full variable domain (remainder filled in from reference TRBV5-1 and TRBJ2-1): KAGVTQTPRYLIKTRGQQVTLSCSPISGHRSVSWYQQTPGQGLQFLFEYFSETQRNKGNFPGRFSGRQFSNSRSEMNVSTLELGDSALYLCASSFGGTGANEQFFGPGTRLTVL.

This clonotype was seen a few times. The chain links TRBV2 to TRBJ1-4; D is possibly TRBD1 (5 bases). The CDR3 has 14 residues. Per the germline V gene, CDR1 is SNHLY and CDR2 is FYNNEI. V lost 5 bases, J lost 6 bases, and 13 bases lay in between. The CDR3 sequence: CASSLQDIDEKLFF. Here the CDR3 DNA reads TGTGCCAGCAGTCTACAGGATATCGATGAAAAACTGTTTTTT.

This clonotype was recorded many times. The genes are TRBV4-1 and TRBJ2-5; 7 positions agree with TRBD1. The J segment lost 5 bases and the V segment lost 5 bases, leaving 5 bases of the junction unmatched. The CDR3 covers 13 residues. In germline, CDR1 is MGHRA, CDR2 YSYEKL. CDR3 nucleotide sequence: TGCGCCAGCAGCGACAGGGTATCGGAGACCCAGTACTTC. Translating it yields CASSDRVSETQYF.

This clonotype was counted between two and nine times. The chain joins TRBV20-1 to TRBJ2-3; 7 bases match TRBD2. Looked up from germline, CDR1 is DFQATT and CDR2 is SNEGSKA (reference sequence). The CDR3 runs 13 residues. V dropped 6 bases and J dropped 5; count of bases not matched to a gene: 8. The CDR3 DNA reads as TGCAGTGCACCTCTAGCGGCCCGAGATACGCAGTATTTT. This codes for CSAPLAARDTQYF.

The gene calls are TRBV20-1 and TRBJ2-1; D may be TRBD2 (5 bases). The CDR3 runs 15 residues. CDR1 and CDR2 from the germline V gene are DFQATT and SNEGSKA (reference sequence). Trimming removed 5 bases at V and 2 bases at J, with 16 bases between. The CDR3 sequence: CSAEPVASTYNEQFF. CDR3 in DNA: TGCAGTGCTGAACCCGTAGCGTCGACCTACAATGAGCAGTTCTTC.

This clonotype was detected only a few times. This chain uses TRBV10-3 with TRBJ1-5; a weak D match, TRBD1 (6 bases). This CDR3 spans 14 amino acids. V was trimmed by 3 bases and J by 6 bases, leaving 12 bases between them. CDR1 and CDR2 (germline): ENHRY, SYGVKD. The CDR3 sequence: CAISDPGEGQPQHF. CDR3 sequence (DNA): TGTGCCATCAGTGACCCAGGGGAGGGTCAGCCCCAGCATTTT.

This clonotype came up a few times. The chain uses TRBV20-1 and TRBJ2-2, with D perhaps matching TRBD1 (6 bases). CDR1 and CDR2 (germline): DFQATT, SNEGSKA (reference sequence). The V end was cut by 1 base, the J end by 3 bases, with 15 bases between. The CDR3 contains 16 residues. The CDR3 DNA reads TGCAGTGCTAGAGTACCCGGGACACCATACACCGGGGAGCTGTTTTTT. As protein: CSARVPGTPYTGELFF.

This clonotype has just a few counts. This chain joins TRBV10-3 and TRBJ1-5; D call uncertain. The ends were cut back, 4 bases at V and 6 bases at J, with 10 bases in the middle. The CDR3 runs 13 residues. Germline V gene data show CDR1 as ENHRY and CDR2 as SYGVKD. CDR3 amino acids: CAISVGGSQPQHF. The CDR3 coding sequence is TGTGCCATCAGTGTAGGAGGGAGTCAGCCCCAGCATTTT.

Many counts were recorded for this clonotype. V is TRBV7-2 and J is TRBJ2-3, with 11 bases lining up with TRBD2. Germline lookup yields CDR1 SGHTA and CDR2 FQGNSA. CDR3 length: 16 residues. After removal of 5 bases from V and 4 bases from J, the junction contained 8 bases not matched to a gene. CDR3 sequence reads: CASSLLAGGFADTQYF. The CDR3 nucleotides read TGTGCCAGCAGCCTCCTAGCGGGAGGTTTTGCAGATACGCAGTATTTT.

A word on this clonotype: The DNA is left out, because the CDR3 cannot be placed on it with certainty; the CDR3 is given as TCRdb lists it. This sequence joins TRBV6-1 and TRBJ2-5; TRBD2 is taken as the D call from the table, unchecked against the DNA. The CDR3 is 11 residues long, ends included. Germline CDR1 and CDR2: MNHNS and SASEGT. CDR3: CASSEWGAGIF.

This clonotype occurred many times. The junction departs from the called germline gene at one end, perhaps through a read error. The rearrangement joins TRBV10-3 to TRBJ2-1; a possible D gene is TRBD2 (6 bases). CDR3 length: 13 amino acids. Looked up from germline, CDR1 is ENHRY and CDR2 is SYGVKD. CDR3 nucleotide sequence: TGTGCCATCAGTGAGTCAATAAGGGTAGCGGATCACTTC. Encoded protein: CAISESIRVADHF.

This clonotype has only a few counts. The V call is TRBV20-1, the J call TRBJ2-1, with TRBD2 identical over 9 bases. J was trimmed by 7 bases and V by 6 bases; bases with no gene match: 16. The CDR3 has 16 amino acids. Germline V lookup: CDR1 DFQATT, CDR2 SNEGSKA (reference sequence). This CDR3 is CSARVTGGRAKNEQFF. The CDR3 nucleotides read TGCAGTGCGCGAGTAACGGGCGGGAGGGCCAAGAATGAGCAGTTCTTC.

This clonotype was recorded at least ten times. The genes are TRBV2 and TRBJ2-7; D perhaps matches TRBD1 (6 bases). Trimming took off 2 bases at V and 0 bases at J, with 11 bases between the two ends. The CDR3 covers 15 residues. The germline V gene encodes CDR1 SNHLY and CDR2 FYNNEI. The chain's CDR3 is CASSENHRVSYEQYV. For the CDR3, the DNA is TGTGCCAGCAGTGAAAACCACAGGGTCTCCTACGAGCAGTACGTC.

This clonotype has more than one count but fewer than ten. The chain employs TRBV5-1 and TRBJ2-2; TRBD2 matches at 7 bases. J lost 7 bases, V lost 1 base, and 1 base had no gene match. The CDR3 is 13 residues long. Per germline, CDR1 SGHRS and CDR2 YFSETQ. CDR3: CASSLTSDGELFF. Here the CDR3 DNA reads TGCGCCAGCAGCTTGACTAGCGACGGGGAGCTGTTTTTT.

Only a few counts were recorded for this clonotype. The chain uses TRBV25-1 and TRBJ1-3; 10 positions match TRBD1. The V and J ends lost 6 bases and 2 bases, in that order; junction bases with no gene match: 1. The germline V gene encodes CDR1 MGHDK and CDR2 SYGVNS. This CDR3 has 14 amino acids. The CDR3 DNA reads as TGTGCCAGCAGAGGGACAGGGGCTGGAAACACCATATATTTT. Protein product: CASRGTGAGNTIYF.

This clonotype was recorded a few times. The chain joins TRBV12-3 or TRBV12-4 to TRBJ2-2, with a weak D call TRBD1 (6 bases). CDR3 size: 12 residues. The V gene lost 11 bases and the J gene lost 7 bases, with 14 bases spanning the gap. The CDR3 region has the DNA TGTGCCGGTACTCAGGGGAACGGGGAGCTGTTTTTT. Translating gives CAGTQGNGELFF.

This clonotype has ten or more counts. V gene TRBV5-6 combines with J gene TRBJ2-3; possibly TRBD2 for D (5 bases). This CDR3 has 17 amino acids. V was cut by 1 base and J by 0 bases, with 15 bases left in between. Germline V gene lookup returns CDR1 SGHDT and CDR2 YYEEEE. The CDR3 protein is CASSLRRAGGSTDTQYF. The CDR3 DNA follows: TGTGCCAGCAGCTTGCGTCGGGCAGGAGGTAGCACAGATACGCAGTATTTT.

The V call is TRBV5-4, the J call TRBJ2-7; 9 positions agree with TRBD1. This CDR3 spans 15 amino acids. V trimming: 4 bases; J trimming: 4 bases; junction bases outside the gene matches: 9. Germline-derived CDR1 and CDR2 are SGHNT and YYREEE (reference sequence). As DNA, the CDR3 is TGTGCCAGCAGCCGAACGGGACAGGGAGAATACGAGCAGTACTTC. Protein sequence: CASSRTGQGEYEQYF.

This sequence joins TRBV7-9 and TRBJ2-3; TRBD1 is a possible D gene (6 bases). With 5 bases removed from V and 10 bases from J, the gap between germline ends came to 25 bases. The V gene's germline CDR1 is SEHNR and CDR2 FQNEAQ (reference sequence). The CDR3 length is 16 residues. CDR3 nucleotide sequence: TGTGCCAGCAGCCACCGGGACACGGGGTTTGTGGGGGCGCAGTATTTT. Encoded protein: CASSHRDTGFVGAQYF.